The 27 T cell receptor beta chains below come from one sample, sequenced in a study of T-cell memory formation after mild COVID-19. TCRdb redid the calling of the 5' RACE reads with MiXCR, one entry per CDR3 protein. Here the sample spans about 250,000 distinct CDR3 sequences, 15% to 19% being singletons. Sequenced material: PBMCs or a T cell subset sorted from them (not recorded which). The receptors were gathered from an adult woman who had mild COVID-19 (a few samples of this study predate the infection). Cell type and time point are not known.

The genes are TRBV7-9 and TRBJ1-1, with D unclear. V was cut by 1 base and J by 0 bases, with 6 bases left in between. CDR1 SEHNR and CDR2 FQNEAQ come from the germline V gene (reference sequence). The CDR3 covers 14 residues. CDR3 bases: TGTGCCAGCAGCTTAGACACCATGAACACTGAAGCTTTCTTT. It specifies CASSLDTMNTEAFF.

This clonotype was counted a few times. The chain recombines TRBV5-1 with TRBJ2-5; 8 nucleotides agree with TRBD1. With V trimmed by 2 bases and J by 4 bases, 4 bases remained unmatched. Germline lookup yields CDR1 SGHRS and CDR2 YFSETQ. This CDR3 has 14 amino acids. CDR3 sequence: CASSFGRGRETQYF. In DNA, the CDR3 is TGCGCCAGCAGCTTCGGCAGGGGGCGAGAGACCCAGTACTTC.

This clonotype has more than one count but fewer than ten. The CDR3 is CAISDWPVYYEQYF. The CDR3 DNA reads as TGTGCCATCAGTGATTGGCCAGTATACTACGAGCAGTACTTC. The chain employs TRBV10-3 and TRBJ2-7, with D unclear. The CDR3 loop spans 14 amino acids. CDR1 is ENHRY, CDR2 SYGVKD, per germline. V lost 3 bases, J lost 3 bases, and 12 bases lay in between.

This clonotype has more than one count but fewer than ten. V is TRBV5-5 and J is TRBJ1-1, with D perhaps matching TRBD1 (5 bases). This CDR3 is built from 15 residues. V was clipped by 3 bases and J by 1 base, with 13 bases between them. Per the germline V gene, CDR1 is SGHKS and CDR2 is YYEKEE (reference sequence). CDR3 sequence reads: CASSSAGLTNTEAFF. The CDR3, as DNA: TGTGCCAGCAGCTCTGCGGGACTTACGAACACTGAAGCTTTCTTT. Based on the CDR3 plus reference TRBV5-5 and TRBJ1-1, the full variable domain is DAGVTQSPTHLIKTRGQQVTLRCSPISGHKSVSWYQQVLGQGPQFIFQYYEKEERGRGNFPDRFSARQFPNYSSELNVNALLLGDSALYLCASSSAGLTNTEAFFGQGTRLTVV.

In this sample, this clonotype turned up many times. This chain links TRBV25-1 with TRBJ2-2; 7 bases line up with TRBD2. Losses at the gene ends were 7 bases for V and 4 bases for J; bases not matched to a gene: 3. CDR1 and CDR2 (germline): MGHDK, SYGVNS. The CDR3 is 13 amino acids. In DNA, the CDR3 is TGTGCCAGCACCGCGGGGGTCACCGGGGAGCTGTTTTTT. It encodes CASTAGVTGELFF.

The table lists this clonotype with many counts. This chain connects TRBV29-1 to TRBJ1-1, with 7 nucleotides matching TRBD1. CDR1 and CDR2 from the germline V gene are SQVTM and ANQGSEA. V lost 7 bases and J lost 5; bases outside the gene matches: 16. The CDR3 spans 15 residues. CDR3 coding DNA: TGCAGCGCACCTCTCCAGACAGGGAGGGAAACTGAAGCTTTCTTT. It is translated as CSAPLQTGRETEAFF.

This clonotype was seen more than once but under ten times. The chain links TRBV7-2 to TRBJ2-7; no firm D call. The V gene lost 4 bases and the J gene lost 3 bases, with 10 bases spanning the gap. The CDR3 is 13 amino acids. From germline, CDR1 is SGHTA and CDR2 FQGNSA. Here the CDR3 reads CASSSQAYYEQYF. The CDR3 DNA is TGTGCCAGCAGCTCGCAGGCTTACTACGAGCAGTACTTC.

The gene calls are TRBV12-3 or TRBV12-4 and TRBJ1-4; D ambiguous. The CDR3 extends over 12 amino acids. Trimming shortened V by 2 bases and J by 8 bases, and 6 bases separated the two germline ends. The CDR3 DNA sequence: TGTGCCAGCAGTTTAAGACCCGAAAAACTGTTTTTT. Its translation: CASSLRPEKLFF.

This clonotype was picked up a small number of times. The chain combines TRBV27 with TRBJ2-7; tentative D call: TRBD1 (6 bases). CDR1 is MNHEY, CDR2 SMNVEV, per germline (reference sequence). V was cut by 2 bases and J by 3 bases, with 17 bases left in between. The length of the CDR3 is 16 residues. The CDR3 DNA sequence: TGTGCCAGCAGTTTAGGAGTCCGCGTCAGGGGCTACGAGCAGTACTTC. Its translation: CASSLGVRVRGYEQYF.

This clonotype was seen only a few times. This chain links TRBV5-6 with TRBJ2-5; unclear D gene. This CDR3 region has 14 residues. V was pared by 4 bases and J by 5 bases, with 15 bases between. CDR1 is SGHDT, CDR2 YYEEEE, per germline. CDR3 region: CASSPQAGRETQYF. For the CDR3, the DNA is TGTGCCAGCAGCCCCCAGGCAGGCCGCGAGACCCAGTACTTC.

J is TRBJ1-3 and V is TRBV12-3 or TRBV12-4; a possible D gene is TRBD1 (6 bases). CDR3 length: 13 amino acids. V was trimmed by 8 bases and J by 0 bases, leaving 8 bases between them. The CDR3: CASGQSSGNTIYF. CDR3 in DNA: TGTGCCAGCGGACAGAGCTCTGGAAACACCATATATTTT.

This clonotype was seen more than once but under ten times. The rearrangement links TRBV5-1 to TRBJ1-2; perhaps TRBD1 as D (5 bases). The CDR3 loop spans 16 amino acids. V gave up 4 bases and J gave up 4 bases, with 20 bases separating them. Looked up from germline, CDR1 is SGHRS and CDR2 is YFSETQ. The CDR3 loop reads CASSPLGRREGYGYTF. Written as DNA, the CDR3 is TGCGCCAGCAGCCCCCTCGGCCGCAGGGAAGGCTATGGCTACACCTTC. The full variable domain, completed using reference TRBV5-1 and TRBJ1-2, is KAGVTQTPRYLIKTRGQQVTLSCSPISGHRSVSWYQQTPGQGLQFLFEYFSETQRNKGNFPGRFSGRQFSNSRSEMNVSTLELGDSALYLCASSPLGRREGYGYTFGSGTRLTVV.

This clonotype has a handful of counts. The chain is built from TRBV12-3 or TRBV12-4 and TRBJ2-7; no definite D call. Trimming cost V 3 bases and J 4 bases, with 13 bases left between them. The CDR3 extends over 14 amino acids. CDR3 coding DNA: TGTGCCAGCAGTTTTCTAGGCCCGTCATACGAGCAGTACTTC. Protein sequence: CASSFLGPSYEQYF.

The J gene is TRBJ2-2, the V gene TRBV29-1; D is unclear. The CDR3 contains 13 residues. The germline gives CDR1 SQVTM, CDR2 ANQGSEA. Trimming took off 3 bases at V and 1 base at J, with 6 bases between the two ends. The CDR3 region is CSVEQKNTGELFF. CDR3 DNA sequence: TGCAGCGTTGAGCAGAAGAACACCGGGGAGCTGTTTTTT.

As DNA, the CDR3 is TGTGCCAGCAGCCCGGGCTTGCGGGACAGGGCGCACAATGAGCAGTTCTTC. Amino acid sequence: CASSPGLRDRAHNEQFF. V usage is TRBV7-9 and J usage is TRBJ2-1; 9 bases are shared with TRBD1. J was trimmed by 5 bases and V by 5 bases; bases with no gene match: 13. Germline V gives CDR1 SEHNR, CDR2 FQNEAQ (reference sequence). The CDR3 consists of 17 residues.

This clonotype was recorded a few times. The V and J genes are TRBV20-1 and TRBJ1-1, with unresolved D. The CDR3 spans 15 residues. V lost 2 bases and J 3 bases, leaving 16 bases between the germline ends. Germline V gene lookup returns CDR1 DFQATT and CDR2 SNEGSKA (reference sequence). The CDR3 DNA is TGCAGTGCTAGACCACCCGGACGCGGGGACACTGAAGCTTTCTTT. It specifies CSARPPGRGDTEAFF.

J is TRBJ2-7 and V is TRBV6-1, with D tentatively TRBD1 (6 bases). The CDR3 has 14 amino acids. Germline assignment: CDR1 MNHNS and CDR2 SASEGT. V lost 5 bases to trimming and J lost 0 bases, with 11 bases between them. The CDR3 nucleotides read TGTGCCAGCAGTATGGGACAAATCTCCTACGAGCAGTACTTC. Residues: CASSMGQISYEQYF.

This clonotype was counted only a few times. This chain joins TRBV24-1 and TRBJ2-1; the match to TRBD1 covers 9 bases. Germline V gives CDR1 KGHDR, CDR2 SFDVKD. The CDR3 loop spans 15 amino acids. The V segment lost 1 base and the J segment 8 bases; nucleotides outside the gene matches: 5. The CDR3 spells CATSDFGTGWDEQFF. CDR3 in DNA: TGTGCCACCAGTGATTTTGGGACAGGGTGGGATGAGCAGTTCTTC.

This clonotype was found a few times. The chain joins TRBV5-5 to TRBJ1-1; D possibly corresponds to TRBD1 (5 bases). Per the germline V gene, CDR1 is SGHKS and CDR2 is YYEKEE (reference sequence). This CDR3 is 14 amino acids long. V gave up 1 base and J gave up 5 bases, with 12 bases separating them. CDR3: CASSLRGEWTEAFF. The CDR3 region has the DNA TGTGCCAGCAGCTTGCGGGGGGAGTGGACTGAAGCTTTCTTT.

The V and J genes are TRBV5-1 and TRBJ2-2; D not resolved. CDR1 is SGHRS, CDR2 YFSETQ, per germline. Between the trimmed V and J ends, which lost 4 bases and 6 bases, there was a span of 10 bases. The CDR3 length is 13 residues. CDR3 sequence: CASSPRVSGELFF. The CDR3 DNA is TGCGCCAGCAGCCCAAGGGTGTCCGGGGAGCTGTTTTTT.

This clonotype was observed a handful of times. This chain joins TRBV12-3 or TRBV12-4 and TRBJ2-5; 8 nucleotides match TRBD1. The CDR3 totals 15 residues. The ends lost 3 bases at V and 5 bases at J; junction bases unmatched: 8. CDR3 protein: CASSLLQGAGETQYF. The CDR3, as DNA: TGTGCCAGCAGTTTGTTGCAGGGGGCGGGGGAGACCCAGTACTTC.

V usage is TRBV11-2 and J usage is TRBJ2-3; 7 nucleotides line up with TRBD1. Looked up from germline, CDR1 is SGHAT and CDR2 is FQNNGV. The V gene end was trimmed by 0 bases and the J gene end by 4 bases; junction bases not matched to a gene: 10. This CDR3 comprises 17 residues. In DNA, the CDR3 is TGTGCCAGCAGCTTAGACGAACAGGGGATTCGCGCAGATACGCAGTATTTT. Translating it yields CASSLDEQGIRADTQYF.

V is TRBV20-1 and J is TRBJ1-5; no clear D gene. Trimming cost V 6 bases and J 7 bases, with 22 bases left between them. Germline V lookup: CDR1 DFQATT, CDR2 SNEGSKA (reference sequence). This CDR3 has 15 residues. The CDR3, as DNA: TGCAGTGCCGCATCCCCCACGAGGGCAGGACAGCCCCAGCATTTT. Amino acids: CSAASPTRAGQPQHF.

A few counts support this clonotype. The chain uses TRBV5-1 and TRBJ1-1; D ambiguous. CDR1 is SGHRS, CDR2 YFSETQ, per germline. This CDR3 is built from 15 residues. V was trimmed by 0 bases and J by 5 bases, leaving 14 bases between them. CDR3 DNA: TGCGCCAGCAGCTTGGACGGGTCCCGAGGGACTGAAGCTTTCTTT. This codes for CASSLDGSRGTEAFF.

This clonotype has a count of ten or more. The genes are TRBV27 and TRBJ2-3, with a possible D match to TRBD2 (5 bases). Germline CDR1 reads MNHEY; CDR2 reads SMNVEV (reference sequence). The CDR3 extends over 14 amino acids. V lost 2 bases, J lost 5 bases, and 11 bases lay in between. Here the CDR3 reads CASSLEPRGDTQYF. The CDR3, as DNA: TGTGCCAGCAGTTTAGAGCCCCGGGGAGATACGCAGTATTTT.

This clonotype was seen a handful of times. V is TRBV7-3 and J is TRBJ2-3; 13 bases line up with TRBD2. This CDR3 has 17 residues. V shed 4 bases, J shed 1 base, and the junction held 5 bases outside the gene matches. Germline V gives CDR1 SGHTA, CDR2 FQGTGA. CDR3 nucleotides: TGTGCCAGCAGCTCTCGGACTAGCGGGGGACGCACAGATACGCAGTATTTT. This translates into CASSSRTSGGRTDTQYF.

This chain connects TRBV9 to TRBJ2-7; TRBD2 aligns across 7 bases. The CDR3 has 15 residues. Germline CDR1 reads SGDLS; CDR2 reads YYNGEE. J was trimmed by 6 bases and V by 3 bases; bases with no gene match: 12. CDR3 sequence: CASSATPMTSREQYF. The DNA of the CDR3 is TGTGCCAGCAGCGCAACTCCTATGACTAGCCGCGAGCAGTACTTC.